This passage covers 21 T cell receptor beta chains from one sample sequenced in a study of regulatory T cells in long-lasting Graves disease. For TCR beta, libraries came from iRepertoire HTBI primers and Arm-PCR of CDR3 regions. TCRdb redid the calling of the multiplex PCR reads with MiXCR, one entry per CDR3 protein. This table holds about 530,000 distinct CDR3 sequences, about 15% found once. The time point here: newly diagnosed GD, antithyroid drugs for less than 3 months. PBMC RNA was the source of the TCR library. These sequences were also reported in another study, on T cells in Graves' hyperthyroidism and ophthalmopathy.

The sequences come from peripheral blood mononuclear cells (PBMCs), collected at new diagnosis, from a patient treated with antithyroid drugs. These receptor sequences come from a woman aged 35-65 years with Graves disease.

This clonotype was found a few times. This sequence joins TRBV6-5 and TRBJ2-2; TRBD2 might be the D (7 bases). CDR1 and CDR2 from the germline V gene are MNHEY and SVGAGI. Trimming took off 0 bases at V and 5 bases at J, with 16 bases between the two ends. CDR3 size: 17 residues. The CDR3 region is CASSYSGGGAGTGELFF. Written as DNA, the CDR3 is TGTGCCAGCAGTTACTCCGGCGGGGGCGCCGGGACCGGGGAGCTGTTTTTT.

This clonotype was recorded a few times. The chain joins TRBV19 to TRBJ2-7; a possible D gene is TRBD2 (6 bases). From germline, CDR1 is LNHDA and CDR2 SQIVND (reference sequence). Trimming left V 6 bases short and J 6 bases short, with 12 bases between. This CDR3 contains 12 residues. The CDR3 spells CASSPSGGEQYF. The CDR3 nucleotides are TGTGCCAGTAGCCCATCCGGGGGCGAGCAGTACTTC.

This clonotype was detected ten times or more. The rearrangement uses TRBV11-2 and TRBJ2-3; maybe TRBD1 (6 bases). Germline V CDR1 and CDR2: SGHAT, FQNNGV. The V gene lost 5 bases and the J gene lost 0 bases, with 15 bases spanning the gap. The length of the CDR3 is 16 residues. CDR3 in amino acids: CASSRPQGMSTDTQYF. For the CDR3, the DNA is TGTGCCAGCAGCCGCCCCCAGGGGATGAGCACAGATACGCAGTATTTT.

This clonotype was recorded a few times. CDR3 DNA: TGTGCCATCAGTGAGTCGGGTAGGGGACAGGGAGGAAGAGAGACCCAGTACTTC. This sequence encodes CAISESGRGQGGRETQYF. The V and J genes are TRBV10-3 and TRBJ2-3, with 9 bases that match TRBD1. Judging by the DNA end, TRBJ2-5 fits better; the J call may be wrong. This CDR3 has 18 amino acids. Germline CDR1 and CDR2: ENHRY and SYGVKD.

The chain carries TRBV19 and TRBJ2-1; TRBD2 aligns across 9 bases. Trimming cost V 3 bases and J 6 bases; bases outside gene matches: 6. The CDR3 has 15 amino acids. Germline CDR1 reads LNHDA; CDR2 reads SQIVND (reference sequence). DNA for the CDR3: TGTGCCAGTAGTATGAGTAGCGGGGGAGGCAATGAGCAGTTCTTC. Encoded protein: CASSMSSGGGNEQFF.

V is TRBV5-1 and J is TRBJ2-5, with TRBD1 identical over 11 bases. Losses at the gene ends were 5 bases for V and 2 bases for J; bases not matched to a gene: 17. The CDR3 runs to 19 residues. Germline CDR1 reads SGHRS; CDR2 reads YFSETQ. In nucleotides, the CDR3 is TGCGCCAGCAGTCTGTCGGGGACAGGGGGTATTGTGAGACAAGAGACCCAGTACTTC. Translated, it gives CASSLSGTGGIVRQETQYF.

This chain links TRBV7-2 with TRBJ1-1; D is perhaps TRBD1 (6 bases). CDR3 length equals 19 residues. Deletions cut 5 bases from V and 1 base from J, with 26 bases between. Germline V gives CDR1 SGHTA, CDR2 FQGNSA. The CDR3 region has the DNA TGTGCCAGCAGCCCGGCCCGGGGCAGGGGAGCTGGACCGAACACTGAAGCTTTCTTT. Protein sequence: CASSPARGRGAGPNTEAFF. The entire variable domain, with the rest obtained from reference TRBV7-2 and TRBJ1-1, is as follows: GAGVSQSPSNKVTEKGKDVELRCDPISGHTALYWYRQSLGQGLEFLIYFQGNSAPDKSGLPSDRFSAERTGGSVSTLTIQRTQQEDSAVYLCASSPARGRGAGPNTEAFFGQGTRLTVV.

This clonotype was seen many times. The gene calls are TRBV13 and TRBJ2-7; D not certain. CDR1 is PRHDT and CDR2 is FYEKMQ in the germline V gene (reference sequence). The CDR3 length is 15 residues. V was pared by 5 bases and J by 6 bases, with 20 bases between. The CDR3 DNA sequence: TGTGCCAGCAGCCCCCTGGGTAGTGGAGTCGGCGAGCAGTACTTC. Its protein product is CASSPLGSGVGEQYF.

The chain has TRBV15 and TRBJ2-1; 8 bases match TRBD1. After removal of 3 bases from V and 10 bases from J, the junction contained 8 bases not matched to a gene. Germline V lookup: CDR1 LNHNV, CDR2 YYDKDF (reference sequence). This CDR3 contains 14 residues. This chain's CDR3 is CATSSPGQVKEQFF. CDR3 nucleotides: TGTGCCACCAGCAGTCCGGGACAGGTAAAAGAGCAGTTCTTC.

V usage is TRBV14 and J usage is TRBJ2-7; a weak D match, TRBD1 (6 bases). V was cut by 2 bases and J by 4 bases, with 12 bases left in between. Germline V gene data show CDR1 as SGHDN and CDR2 as FVKESK. This CDR3 is 14 amino acids long. CDR3 protein: CASSQQEQGYEQYF. The CDR3 DNA reads TGTGCCAGCAGCCAACAAGAACAGGGATACGAGCAGTACTTC.

This chain uses TRBV20-1 with TRBJ2-7; D possibly corresponds to TRBD2 (5 bases). This CDR3 contains 13 residues. Trimming stripped 5 bases from V and 1 base from J, with 12 bases between. Germline V lookup: CDR1 DFQATT, CDR2 SNEGSKA (reference sequence). The CDR3 coding sequence is TGCAGTGCTTCCCGCGGAGGTTCCTACGAGCAGTACTTC. Its translation is CSASRGGSYEQYF.

This clonotype was recorded a few times. The chain links TRBV2 to TRBJ1-1; D is unclear. The CDR3 covers 13 residues. Germline-derived CDR1 and CDR2 are SNHLY and FYNNEI. Trimming left V 4 bases short and J 5 bases short, with 11 bases between. The DNA for the CDR3 is TGTGCCAGCAGTGCTTCGGGGAGGACTGAAGCTTTCTTT. Translating gives CASSASGRTEAFF.

This clonotype was seen repeatedly, ten times or more. The rearrangement joins TRBV4-1 to TRBJ1-2, with D possibly being TRBD1 (5 bases). V dropped 2 bases and J dropped 7 bases, with 20 bases sitting between them. CDR1 MGHRA and CDR2 YSYEKL come from the germline V gene. CDR3 length equals 16 residues. Here the CDR3 DNA reads TGCGCCAGCAGCCAACGCCGGGACGGGGAACGTGTTGGCTACACCTTC. Its protein product is CASSQRRDGERVGYTF.

CDR3: CASSPGKGGSSSGANVLTF. In DNA form, the CDR3 reads TGTGCCAGCAGTCCAGGCAAGGGGGGCTCTAGCTCTGGGGCCAACGTCCTGACTTTC. The rearrangement joins TRBV12-3 or TRBV12-4 to TRBJ2-6, with D perhaps being TRBD1 or TRBD2 (6 bases each). V was clipped by 5 bases and J by 0 bases, with 20 bases between them. The CDR3 is 19 residues long.

At least ten counts were recorded for this clonotype. The chain carries TRBV12-3 or TRBV12-4 and TRBJ2-1; 8 bases are shared with TRBD2. V shed 3 bases and J 8 bases; nucleotides not matched to a gene: 15. The CDR3 consists of 17 residues. CDR3 DNA sequence: TGTGCCAGCAGTTTTTCCCTACAGGCGGGGGGTGGAGATGAGCAGTTCTTC. Amino acid sequence: CASSFSLQAGGGDEQFF.

This clonotype was recorded only once. The chain recombines TRBV5-1 with TRBJ1-1, with TRBD1 as a possible D gene (6 bases). The V and J ends lost 4 bases and 4 bases respectively, with 14 bases between them. The CDR3 loop spans 14 amino acids. CDR1 SGHRS and CDR2 YFSETQ come from the germline V gene. CDR3 protein: CASSRTAAFTEAFF. CDR3 in DNA: TGCGCCAGCAGCAGGACAGCAGCGTTCACTGAAGCTTTCTTT. The variable domain in full, with the rest retrieved from reference TRBV5-1 and TRBJ1-1, is KAGVTQTPRYLIKTRGQQVTLSCSPISGHRSVSWYQQTPGQGLQFLFEYFSETQRNKGNFPGRFSGRQFSNSRSEMNVSTLELGDSALYLCASSRTAAFTEAFFGQGTRLTVV.

This clonotype was seen only once. The V call is TRBV7-4, the J call TRBJ2-7, with D uncertain. The CDR3 spans 13 residues. Trimming took off 2 bases at V and 4 bases at J, with 9 bases between the two ends. Germline CDR1 and CDR2: SGHVT and SQSDAQ. The CDR3 reads CASSLRLGYEQYF. CDR3 sequence (DNA): TGTGCCAGCAGCTTACGGCTGGGTTACGAGCAGTACTTC.

There are many counts of this clonotype. The chain recombines TRBV3-1 with TRBJ2-1; weak D call: TRBD2 (5 bases). Germline CDR1 and CDR2: LGHDT and YNNKEL (reference sequence). The CDR3 totals 12 residues. Trimming left V 0 bases short and J 15 bases short, with 12 bases between. CDR3 nucleotide sequence: TGTGCCAGCAGCCAAGAAGGACTGGGTCTGTTCTTC. This gives the protein CASSQEGLGLFF.

V and J are TRBV27 and TRBJ1-2; 9 bases fit TRBD1. CDR3 length: 13 residues. With V trimmed by 7 bases and J by 8 bases, 8 bases remained unmatched. Germline CDR1 MNHEY, CDR2 SMNVEV (reference sequence). The CDR3 DNA reads as TGTGCCAGCATTAACAGGGGGCGCAAAGGCTACACCTTC. Translated, it gives CASINRGRKGYTF.

The table lists this clonotype with many counts. J is TRBJ1-4 and V is TRBV6-5; a possible D gene is TRBD1 (6 bases). V dropped 0 bases and J dropped 11 bases, with 13 bases sitting between them. This CDR3 spans 14 amino acids. CDR1 is MNHEY, CDR2 SVGAGI, per germline. CDR3 in DNA: TGTGCCAGCAGTTACTCCTGGTCTCAGGGGAAACTGTTTTTT. This codes for CASSYSWSQGKLFF.

Many counts were recorded for this clonotype. J is TRBJ1-1 and V is TRBV6-1; 9 positions agree with TRBD1. This CDR3 has 14 amino acids. Germline V lookup: CDR1 MNHNS, CDR2 SASEGT. The ends lost 6 bases at V and 4 bases at J; junction bases unmatched: 6. In DNA form, the CDR3 reads TGTGCCAGCAGAATACAGGGGGCCGGCACTGAAGCTTTCTTT. Amino acids: CASRIQGAGTEAFF.